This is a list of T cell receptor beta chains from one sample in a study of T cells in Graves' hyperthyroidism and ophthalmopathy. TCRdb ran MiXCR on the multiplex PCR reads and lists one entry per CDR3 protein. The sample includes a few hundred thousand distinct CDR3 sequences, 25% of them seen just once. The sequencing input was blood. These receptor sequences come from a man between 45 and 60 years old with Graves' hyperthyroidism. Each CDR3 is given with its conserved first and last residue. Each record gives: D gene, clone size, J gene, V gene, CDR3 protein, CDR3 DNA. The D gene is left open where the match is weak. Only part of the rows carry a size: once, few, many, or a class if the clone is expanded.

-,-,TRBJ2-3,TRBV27,CASSPRQLADTQYF,TGTGCCAGCTCACCACGGCAGTTGGCGGATACGCAGTATTTT
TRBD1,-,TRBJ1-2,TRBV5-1,CASSQGGLNYGYTF,TGCGCCAGCAGCCAGGGGGGACTGAACTATGGCTACACCTTC
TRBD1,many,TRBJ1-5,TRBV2,CASTVGQGRFQPQHF,TGTGCCAGCACCGTCGGACAGGGGAGATTTCAGCCCCAGCATTTT
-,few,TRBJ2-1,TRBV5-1,CASSLVPDTRNNEQFF,TGCGCCAGCAGCTTGGTCCCGGATACAAGGAACAATGAGCAGTTCTTC
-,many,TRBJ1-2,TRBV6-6,CASSYGANYGYTF,TGTGCCAGCAGTTACGGGGCGAACTATGGCTACACCTTC
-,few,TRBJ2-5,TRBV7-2,CASSFQGETQYF,TGTGCCAGCAGCTTTCAGGGGGAGACCCAGTACTTC
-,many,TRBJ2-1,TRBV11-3,CASRGSRRTYNEQFF,TGTGCCAGCCGAGGCTCCCGACGGACCTACAATGAGCAGTTCTTC
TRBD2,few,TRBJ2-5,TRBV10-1,CASSEKARGDTQYF,TGCGCCAGCAGTGAGAAGGCCCGGGGGGATACCCAGTACTTC
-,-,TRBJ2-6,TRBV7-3,CASSLNTLHSGANVLTF,TGTGCCAGCAGCTTAAACACCCTACACTCTGGGGCCAACGTCCTGACTTTC
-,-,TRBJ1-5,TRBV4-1,CASSPREASNQPQHF,TGCGCCAGCAGTCCAAGAGAGGCAAGCAATCAGCCCCAGCATTTT
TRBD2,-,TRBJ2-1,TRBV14,CASSPLVGLAGDDNEQFF,TGTGCCAGCAGCCCTCTCGTTGGACTAGCGGGAGACGACAATGAGCAGTTCTTC
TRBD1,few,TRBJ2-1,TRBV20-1,CSARARDRSSNEQFF,TGCAGTGCTAGGGCGCGGGACAGGTCGTCTAATGAGCAGTTCTTC
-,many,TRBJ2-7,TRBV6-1,CATPPGEGGYEQYF,TGTGCCACCCCTCCGGGGGAGGGGGGTTACGAGCAGTACTTC
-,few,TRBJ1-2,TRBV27,CASSLSGRPILGYGYTF,TGTGCCAGCAGTTTATCGGGCAGGCCAATCCTTGGCTATGGCTACACCTTC
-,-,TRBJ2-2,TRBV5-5,CASSLWGAGELFF,TGTGCCAGCAGCCTTTGGGGGGCCGGGGAGCTGTTTTTT
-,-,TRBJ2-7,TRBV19,CASSIRGLTPSYEQYF,TGTGCCAGTAGTATTCGGGGATTAACGCCTTCCTACGAGCAGTACTTC
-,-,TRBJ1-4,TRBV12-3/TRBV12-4,CASSLAGGTNEKLFF,TGTGCCAGCAGTTTAGCTGGGGGGACTAATGAAAAACTGTTTTTT
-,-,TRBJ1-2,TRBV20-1,CSASGRIANYGYTF,TGCAGTGCTAGCGGACGGATAGCTAACTATGGCTACACCTTC
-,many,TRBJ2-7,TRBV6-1,CASSPRVQASYEQYF,TGTGCCAGCAGTCCAAGGGTACAGGCATCCTACGAGCAGTACTTC
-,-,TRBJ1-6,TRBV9,CASSVPPGPLHF,TGTGCCAGCAGCGTCCCCCCCGGGCCCCTCCACTTT
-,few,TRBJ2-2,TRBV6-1,CASRMTASNTGELFF,TGTGCCAGCAGAATGACAGCCTCGAACACCGGGGAGCTGTTTTTT
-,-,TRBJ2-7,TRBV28,CASRSGGQIYEQYF,TGTGCCAGCAGATCCGGGGGACAGATTTACGAGCAGTACTTC
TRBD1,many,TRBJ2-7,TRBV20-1,CSALAGTGTEQYF,TGCAGTGCTCTCGCCGGGACAGGGACCGAGCAGTACTTC
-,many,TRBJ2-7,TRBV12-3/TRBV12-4,CASSLSGRSIEQYF,TGTGCCAGCAGTTTATCGGGCAGGTCCATCGAGCAGTACTTC
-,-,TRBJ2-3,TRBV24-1,CATSDFAGRISTDTQYF,TGTGCCACCAGTGATTTTGCAGGCCGGATTTCCACAGATACGCAGTATTTT
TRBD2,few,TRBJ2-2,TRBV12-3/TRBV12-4,CASSLKASGNTGELFF,TGTGCCAGCAGTTTAAAGGCTAGCGGGAACACCGGGGAGCTGTTTTTT
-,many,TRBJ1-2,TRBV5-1,CASSLEGGDGYTF,TGTGCCAGCAGCTTAGAGGGGGGTGACGGCTACACCTTC
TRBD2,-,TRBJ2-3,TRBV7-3,CASSWGLAVTDTQYF,TGTGCCAGCAGCTGGGGACTAGCGGTTACAGATACGCAGTATTTT
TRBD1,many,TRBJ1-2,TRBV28,CASSFMGQSIYGYTF,TGTGCCAGCAGTTTTATGGGACAGTCAATCTATGGCTACACCTTC
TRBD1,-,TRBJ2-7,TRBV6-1,CASSDPTGGPREQYF,TGTGCCAGCAGTGACCCTACAGGGGGTCCACGCGAGCAGTACTTC
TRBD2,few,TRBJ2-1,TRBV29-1,CSGITSGLFSHEQFF,TGCAGCGGAATAACTAGCGGCCTGTTTTCCCATGAGCAGTTCTTC
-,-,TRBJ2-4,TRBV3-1,CASSLKGAWNIQYF,TGTGCCAGCAGCCTTAAAGGGGCATGGAACATTCAGTACTTC
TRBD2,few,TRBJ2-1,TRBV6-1,CASSLAGGREEQFF,TGTGCCAGCAGTCTAGCGGGAGGAAGAGAAGAGCAGTTCTTC
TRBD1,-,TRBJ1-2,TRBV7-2,CASSLTGAYSNYGYTF,TGTGCCAGCAGCCTGACAGGGGCGTACTCTAACTATGGCTACACCTTC
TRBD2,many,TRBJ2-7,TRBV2,CASSDFSGRGMQYF,TGTGCCAGCAGTGATTTTAGCGGGAGAGGCATGCAGTACTTC
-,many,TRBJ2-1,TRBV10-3,CAISEGIGGIDEQFF,TGTGCCATCAGTGAGGGCATTGGGGGGATCGATGAGCAGTTCTTC
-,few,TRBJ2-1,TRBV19,CASRGRQARQFF,TGTGCCAGTAGAGGGAGACAGGCCCGGCAGTTCTTC
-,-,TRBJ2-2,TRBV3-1,CASSHLGRDAGELFF,TGTGCCAGCAGCCACCTGGGGCGGGATGCCGGGGAGCTGTTTTTT
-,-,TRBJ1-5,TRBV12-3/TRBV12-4,CASSRIGNQPQHF,TGTGCCAGCAGCCGAATTGGCAATCAGCCCCAGCATTTT
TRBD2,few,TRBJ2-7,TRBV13,CASSRLGRGGLADPRYEQYF,TGTGCCAGCAGCCGCCTCGGGAGGGGCGGTCTCGCCGATCCCCGCTACGAGCAGTACTTC
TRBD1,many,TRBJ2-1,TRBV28,CASRQGASYNEQFF,TGTGCCAGCAGACAGGGGGCATCCTACAATGAGCAGTTCTTC
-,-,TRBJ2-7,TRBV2,CASRTTSAQQYF,TGTGCCAGCCGAACCACCTCCGCCCAGCAGTACTTC
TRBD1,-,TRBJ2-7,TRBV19,CASSMTRGLNEQYF,TGTGCCAGTAGTATGACCAGGGGGCTGAACGAGCAGTACTTC
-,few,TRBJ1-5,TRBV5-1,CASSLEGRNQPQHF,TGCGCCAGCAGCTTAGAAGGGAGGAATCAGCCCCAGCATTTT
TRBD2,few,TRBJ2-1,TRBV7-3,CASSLRSSGRAAYNEQFF,TGTGCCAGCAGTTTAAGAAGTAGCGGGAGGGCCGCCTACAATGAGCAGTTCTTC
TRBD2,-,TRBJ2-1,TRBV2,CASSEIAGMNNEQFF,TGTGCCAGCAGTGAAATAGCGGGGATGAACAATGAGCAGTTCTTC
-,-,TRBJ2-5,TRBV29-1,CTPCRQFQETQYF,TGCACACCCTGTCGACAGTTCCAAGAGACCCAGTACTTC
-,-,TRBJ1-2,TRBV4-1,CASSQVMGLDGYTF,TGCGCCAGCAGCCAAGTTATGGGTCTAGATGGCTACACCTTC
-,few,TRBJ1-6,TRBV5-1,CASSLDGRTQGSPLHF,TGCGCCAGCAGCTTGGATGGTCGGACTCAGGGCTCACCCCTCCACTTT
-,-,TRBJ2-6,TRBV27,CAPSGANVLTF,TGTGCCCCCTCTGGGGCCAACGTCCTGACTTTC
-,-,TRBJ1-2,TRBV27,CASRKTGGYYGYTF,TGTGCCAGCAGGAAGACAGGAGGCTACTATGGCTACACCTTC
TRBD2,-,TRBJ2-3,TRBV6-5,CASSIGLAGGTDTQYF,TGTGCCAGCAGTATTGGACTAGCGGGGGGCACAGATACGCAGTATTTT
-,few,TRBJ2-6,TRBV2,CAATGDSGANVLTF,TGTGCCGCCACGGGGGACTCTGGGGCCAACGTCCTGACTTTC
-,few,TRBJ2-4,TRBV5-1,CASSLLQGKNIQYF,TGCGCCAGCAGCTTATTACAGGGCAAAAACATTCAGTACTTC